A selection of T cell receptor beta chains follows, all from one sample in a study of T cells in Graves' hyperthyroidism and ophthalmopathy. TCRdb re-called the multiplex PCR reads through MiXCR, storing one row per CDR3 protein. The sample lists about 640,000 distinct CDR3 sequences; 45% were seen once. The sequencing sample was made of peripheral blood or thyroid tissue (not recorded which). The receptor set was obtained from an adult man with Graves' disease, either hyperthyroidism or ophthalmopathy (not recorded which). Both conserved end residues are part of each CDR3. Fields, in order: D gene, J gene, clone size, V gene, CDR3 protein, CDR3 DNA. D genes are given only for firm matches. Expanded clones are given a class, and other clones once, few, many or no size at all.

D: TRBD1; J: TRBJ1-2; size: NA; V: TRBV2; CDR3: CASSGGQIINYGYTF; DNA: TGTGCCAGCAGTGGGGGACAGATAATTAACTATGGCTACACCTTC
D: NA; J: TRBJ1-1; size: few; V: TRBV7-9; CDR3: CASSSRDPGEAFF; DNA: TGTGCCAGCAGCTCCAGGGACCCAGGTGAAGCTTTCTTT
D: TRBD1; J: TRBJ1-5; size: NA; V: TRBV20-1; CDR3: CSATRTGEDQPQHF; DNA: TGCAGTGCTACCCGGACAGGGGAGGATCAGCCCCAGCATTTT
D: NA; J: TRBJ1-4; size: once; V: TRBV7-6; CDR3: CASSQARGTNEKPFF; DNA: TGTGCCAGCAGCCAAGCCCGCGGAACTAATGAAAAACCGTTTTTT
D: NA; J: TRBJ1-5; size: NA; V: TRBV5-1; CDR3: CASSLGPEDQPQHF; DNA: TGCGCCAGCAGCTTGGGGCCGGAAGATCAGCCCCAGCATTTT
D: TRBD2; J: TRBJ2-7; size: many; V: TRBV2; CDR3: CASSVTSGPYEQYF; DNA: TGTGCCAGCAGTGTGACTAGCGGCCCCTACGAGCAGTACTTC
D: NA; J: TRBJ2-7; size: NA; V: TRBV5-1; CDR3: CAAGPGSREQYF; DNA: TGCGCCGCCGGGCCCGGGTCCCGCGAGCAGTACTTC
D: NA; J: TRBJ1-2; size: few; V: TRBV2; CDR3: CASSEYTGGRVYGYTF; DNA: TGTGCCAGCAGTGAATATACCGGGGGCAGGGTTTATGGCTACACCTTC
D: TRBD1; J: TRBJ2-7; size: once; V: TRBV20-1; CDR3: CSASQPGQGAYEQYF; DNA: TGCAGTGCTAGCCAGCCTGGACAGGGGGCCTACGAGCAGTACTTC
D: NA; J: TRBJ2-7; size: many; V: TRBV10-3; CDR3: CAITSGGSYEQYF; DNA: TGTGCCATCACCTCGGGCGGTAGCTACGAGCAGTACTTC
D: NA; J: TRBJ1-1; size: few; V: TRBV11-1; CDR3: CASSPDQGDEAFF; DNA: TGTGCCAGCAGTCCCGATCAGGGAGATGAAGCTTTCTTT
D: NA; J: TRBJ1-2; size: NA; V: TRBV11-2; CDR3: CASSPTRRGRDGYTF; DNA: TGTGCCAGCAGCCCCACCCGACGGGGGCGGGATGGCTACACCTTC
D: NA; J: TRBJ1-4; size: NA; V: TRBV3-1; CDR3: CASSSEGGEKLFF; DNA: TGTGCCAGCAGCTCAGAAGGCGGTGAAAAACTGTTTTTT
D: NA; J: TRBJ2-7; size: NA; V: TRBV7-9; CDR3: CASTFRRQSLSYEQYF; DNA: TGTGCCAGCACCTTCCGTCGACAGTCCCTCTCCTACGAGCAGTACTTC
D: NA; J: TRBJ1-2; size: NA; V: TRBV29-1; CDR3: CSLEAGYLYGYTF; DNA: TGCAGCTTGGAGGCAGGCTACCTCTATGGCTACACCTTC
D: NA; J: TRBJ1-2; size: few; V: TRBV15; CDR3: CATSRVQAGNTF; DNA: TGTGCCACCAGCAGAGTACAGGCTGGAAACACCTTC
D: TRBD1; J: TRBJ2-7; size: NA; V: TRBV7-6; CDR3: CASSLEGTGVDEQYF; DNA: TGTGCCAGCAGCTTAGAAGGGACAGGGGTGGACGAGCAGTACTTC